There are a few counts of the clone carrying this T cell receptor beta chain. The sample belongs to a study of identical twins. TCRdb processed the 5' RACE reads anew with MiXCR; each CDR3 protein has one entry. The sample yields approximately 410,000 distinct CDR3 sequences, approximately 17% seen once. Germline-derived CDR1 and CDR2 are SGHRS and YFSETQ. CDR3 length: 13 residues. Trimming shortened V by 4 bases and J by 8 bases, and 15 bases separated the two germline ends. Sequencing was done on a sample of naive T cells sorted from blood. The chain carries TRBV5-1 and TRBJ1-2; no clear D. The receptor's source is a man between 50 and 59 years old in good health. CDR3 sequence reads: CASSQDGPRGYTF. As DNA, the CDR3 is TGCGCCAGCAGCCAAGACGGGCCCCGAGGCTACACCTTC.